This T cell receptor beta chain is from a study of T-cell memory formation after mild COVID-19. In the case of this clonotype: The antigen remains unidentified.

Overall study results and limits: Contracting clones, day 15 to 85, had balanced CD4/CD8, and later expanders favored CD4+.

Each CDR3 protein gets one entry after TCRdb re-called the 5' RACE reads with MiXCR. The sample lists about 190,000 distinct CDR3 sequences, approximately 20% occurring once. V was clipped by 8 bases and J by 2 bases, with 22 bases between them. The CDR3 totals 17 residues. Source material: PBMCs or a T cell subset sorted from them (not recorded which). The TCR comes from an adult woman who had mild COVID-19 (a few samples of this study predate the infection). Cell type and time point are not known. The gene calls are TRBV12-3 or TRBV12-4 and TRBJ1-5, with D possibly TRBD1 on 5 matching bases. CDR3 protein: CASSPGGLSSGNQPQHF. The CDR3 nucleotides read TGTGCCAGCTCTCCGGGGGGACTCAGTAGTGGCAATCAGCCCCAGCATTTT.